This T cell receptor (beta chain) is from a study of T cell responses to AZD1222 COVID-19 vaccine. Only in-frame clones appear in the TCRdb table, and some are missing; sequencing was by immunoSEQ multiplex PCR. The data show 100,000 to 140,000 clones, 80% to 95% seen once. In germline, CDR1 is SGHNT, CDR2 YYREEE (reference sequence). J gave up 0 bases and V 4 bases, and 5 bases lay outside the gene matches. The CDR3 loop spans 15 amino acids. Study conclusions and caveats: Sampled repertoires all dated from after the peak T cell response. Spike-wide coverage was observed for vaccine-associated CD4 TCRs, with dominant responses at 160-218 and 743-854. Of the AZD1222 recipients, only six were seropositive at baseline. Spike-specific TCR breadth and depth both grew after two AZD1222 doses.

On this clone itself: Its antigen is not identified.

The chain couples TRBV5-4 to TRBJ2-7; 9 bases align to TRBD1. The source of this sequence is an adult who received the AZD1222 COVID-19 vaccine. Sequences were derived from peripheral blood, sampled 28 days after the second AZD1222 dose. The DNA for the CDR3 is TGTGCCAGCAGCCGGGACAGGGAAGGCTCCTACGAGCAGTACTTC. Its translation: CASSRDREGSYEQYF.